This T cell receptor beta chain was documented in a study of response to subunit inactivated influenza vaccine. Germline V CDR1 and CDR2: SGHRS, YFSETQ. This CDR3 is built from 12 residues. The V end lost 4 bases, the J end lost 10 bases, and 11 bases lay between the germline ends. Overall study findings and caveats: The authors put forward the suggestion that each seasonal influenza vaccination may bring in only a limited number of new T cells.

In its sample, this clonotype was seen a few times. Its matching antigen is unknown. TCRdb processed the RT-PCR reads anew with MiXCR; each CDR3 protein has one entry. The repertoire includes about 800,000 distinct CDR3 sequences, over 20% of them detected once, and roughly a tenth sits in the top ten. The chain has TRBV5-1 and TRBJ1-4; no clear D. Material: PBMCs from blood, obtained less than 6 days after vaccination. The clonotype was recovered from a man in his forties or fifties who received an inactivated influenza vaccine. The CDR3 DNA reads TGCGCCAGCAGCGCCGAGGTCGGAAAACTGTTTTTT. Amino acid sequence: CASSAEVGKLFF.